Each of the 20 T cell receptor beta chains below was sequenced from the same sample in a study of blood T cell repertoires in COVID-19. The protocol was immunoSEQ multiplex PCR, while the TCRdb copy is restricted to in-frame clones and leaves out a portion. The sample includes about 58,000 clones, nearly 90% of them seen just once. Sequencing was done on a sample of peripheral blood. The receptor set was obtained from a man aged 55 to 70 with active COVID-19.

This chain joins TRBV4-3 and TRBJ1-5; a possible D gene is TRBD1 (5 bases). The germline V and J ends were trimmed by 0 bases and 13 bases, with 13 bases remaining between them. Germline CDR1 is LGHNA and CDR2 is YSLEER. The CDR3 loop spans 13 amino acids. The CDR3 nucleotides are TGCGCCAGCAGCCAAGATCTTAATGGGGCTCAGCATTTT. This translates into CASSQDLNGAQHF.

This chain connects TRBV7-9 to TRBJ2-1; 10 bases map to TRBD2. This CDR3 region has 15 residues. Germline V gives CDR1 SEHNR, CDR2 FQNEAQ (reference sequence). Losses at the gene ends were 5 bases for V and 7 bases for J; bases not matched to a gene: 8. CDR3 DNA sequence: TGTGCCAGCAGCAGTGGAGGGACTAGCGTTAATGAGCAGTTCTTC. The encoded protein is CASSSGGTSVNEQFF.

This chain uses TRBV9 with TRBJ2-4; D perhaps matches TRBD2 (5 bases). The CDR3 extends over 14 amino acids. Deletions cut 5 bases from V and 6 bases from J, with 15 bases between. In germline, CDR1 is SGDLS, CDR2 YYNGEE. CDR3 nucleotide sequence: TGTGCCAGCAGTCCGGCCCCCCGGGGAAACATTCAGTACTTC. This encodes CASSPAPRGNIQYF.

The chain is built from TRBV19 and TRBJ1-5; 7 bases map to TRBD1. The trim removed 1 base at V and 7 bases at J, leaving 7 bases unmatched. The germline gives CDR1 LNHDA, CDR2 SQIVND (reference sequence). The CDR3 contains 15 residues. The CDR3 DNA reads TGTGCCAGTAGTATAGTTGCAGGGGGGCAGCAGCCCCAGCATTTT. This gives the protein CASSIVAGGQQPQHF.

This clone has more than one count but fewer than ten. The J gene is TRBJ2-1, the V gene TRBV4-2; no reliable D call. The CDR3 contains 16 residues. In germline, CDR1 is LGHNA, CDR2 YNFKEQ. The ends were cut back, 3 bases at V and 0 bases at J, with 12 bases in the middle. For the CDR3, the DNA is TGTGCCAGCAGCCAGCCCCCGCTGAGCTCCTACAATGAGCAGTTCTTC. Residues: CASSQPPLSSYNEQFF.

The chain recombines TRBV28 with TRBJ2-7; D perhaps matches TRBD2 (5 bases). This CDR3 has 14 amino acids. The germline V gene encodes CDR1 MDHEN and CDR2 SYDVKM. V was cut by 4 bases and J by 4 bases, with 14 bases left in between. The chain's CDR3 is CASSSRLPPYEQYF. CDR3 nucleotide sequence: TGTGCCAGCAGTTCCCGACTACCTCCGTACGAGCAGTACTTC.

The chain couples TRBV29-1 to TRBJ1-4; 12 bases match TRBD1. The V gene's germline CDR1 is SQVTM and CDR2 ANQGSEA. Trimming took 6 bases from V and 8 from J; bases not matched to a gene: 7. The CDR3 is 14 residues long. CDR3 nucleotide sequence: TGCAGCGTCGGGACAGGGGGCGTCTACGAAAAACTGTTTTTT. The encoded protein is CSVGTGGVYEKLFF.

This clone was detected only once. The rearrangement links TRBV7-9 to TRBJ2-3, with 10 bases aligning to TRBD1. CDR3 length: 18 residues. Per germline, CDR1 SEHNR and CDR2 FQNEAQ (reference sequence). The V segment lost 6 bases and the J segment 2 bases; nucleotides outside the gene matches: 14. The CDR3 loop reads CASRPRDRGPLNTDTQYF. CDR3 sequence (DNA): TGTGCCAGCAGACCCCGGGACAGGGGCCCCCTAAACACAGATACGCAGTATTTT.

This chain connects TRBV6-5 to TRBJ2-7; TRBD1 agrees at 12 bases. CDR1 is MNHEY, CDR2 SVGAGI, per germline. J gave up 8 bases and V 5 bases, and 4 bases lay outside the gene matches. This CDR3 has 13 amino acids. CDR3 nucleotide sequence: TGTGCCAGCAGTACCCGGGACAGGGGGCAGCAGTACTTC. It is translated as CASSTRDRGQQYF.

DNA for the CDR3: TGCGCCAGCAGCTTGATGGAGGGGTCCTACAATGAGCAGTTCTTC. Translating gives CASSLMEGSYNEQFF. The chain has TRBV5-1 and TRBJ2-1; TRBD2 is a possible D gene (6 bases). V gave up 1 base and J gave up 1 base, with 9 bases separating them. CDR1 is SGHRS and CDR2 is YFSETQ in the germline V gene. CDR3 length: 15 residues.

A few counts support this clone. The chain combines TRBV5-6 with TRBJ2-7, with TRBD2 matching over 9 bases. The CDR3 has 15 amino acids. The germline CDR1 and CDR2 sequences are SGHDT and YYEEEE. Trimming took 2 bases from V and 1 from J; bases not matched to a gene: 4. The CDR3 DNA follows: TGTGCCAGCAGCTTTCCGAGCGGGGGGTCCTACGAGCAGTACTTC. This sequence encodes CASSFPSGGSYEQYF.

Many counts were recorded for this clone. The chain has TRBV4-1 and TRBJ2-1, with a weak D call TRBD1 (5 bases). V lost 0 bases to trimming and J lost 5 bases, with 14 bases between them. Germline V gene lookup returns CDR1 MGHRA and CDR2 YSYEKL. CDR3 length: 16 residues. The CDR3 sequence is CASSQEETVSNNEQFF. The CDR3 DNA reads as TGCGCCAGCAGCCAAGAAGAGACAGTTTCCAACAATGAGCAGTTCTTC.

This clone was found a few times. The gene calls are TRBV5-1 and TRBJ1-6; D gene unclear. V dropped 6 bases and J dropped 1 base, with 8 bases sitting between them. This CDR3 contains 14 residues. CDR1 is SGHRS, CDR2 YFSETQ, per germline. CDR3 loop: CASTGGSYNSPLHF. The CDR3 DNA is TGCGCCAGCACCGGCGGGTCCTATAATTCACCCCTCCACTTT.

J is TRBJ1-5 and V is TRBV28; D gene uncertain. V dropped 4 bases and J dropped 0 bases, with 7 bases sitting between them. Germline lookup yields CDR1 MDHEN and CDR2 SYDVKM. The CDR3 covers 14 residues. The CDR3 sequence is CASSSEYSNQPQHF. The CDR3 nucleotides read TGTGCCAGCAGTTCCGAGTATAGCAATCAGCCCCAGCATTTT.

The J gene is TRBJ2-7, the V gene TRBV5-1, with D hard to call. The V end was cut by 4 bases, the J end by 4 bases, with 6 bases between. CDR1 and CDR2 from the germline V gene are SGHRS and YFSETQ. The CDR3 is 11 amino acids. CDR3 protein: CASSTSYEQYF. Written as DNA, the CDR3 is TGCGCCAGCAGCACAAGTTACGAGCAGTACTTC. Combining the CDR3 with reference TRBV5-1 and TRBJ2-7 gives the whole variable domain KAGVTQTPRYLIKTRGQQVTLSCSPISGHRSVSWYQQTPGQGLQFLFEYFSETQRNKGNFPGRFSGRQFSNSRSEMNVSTLELGDSALYLCASSTSYEQYFGPGTRLTVT.

The chain links TRBV6-5 to TRBJ2-7; weak D call: TRBD2 (6 bases). Germline lookup yields CDR1 MNHEY and CDR2 SVGAGI. The CDR3 is 14 amino acids. V lost 6 bases and J 5 bases, leaving 17 bases between the germline ends. CDR3 residues: CASRSRTSRNEQYF. The CDR3 DNA reads TGTGCCAGCAGATCCCGTACTAGCCGCAACGAGCAGTACTTC.

The gene calls are TRBV6-5 and TRBJ2-1; 11 bases map to TRBD2. Unmatched junction bases numbered 9, after V lost 7 bases and J lost 7 bases. The CDR3 contains 15 residues. CDR1 and CDR2 (germline): MNHEY, SVGAGI. CDR3 sequence: CASIITSGSLNEQFF. CDR3 DNA: TGTGCCAGCATTATTACTAGCGGGAGTCTGAATGAGCAGTTCTTC.

This sequence joins TRBV28 and TRBJ1-1; tentative D call: TRBD1 (6 bases). V dropped 7 bases and J dropped 0 bases, with 12 bases sitting between them. Germline CDR1 and CDR2: MDHEN and SYDVKM. The CDR3 is 14 residues long. In DNA, the CDR3 is TGTGCCAGCAACTTGGACAGAATGAACACTGAAGCTTTCTTT. Translation gives CASNLDRMNTEAFF.

The CDR3 sequence: CASSLDSSSYNEQFF. CDR3 sequence (DNA): TGCGCCAGCAGCTTGGACAGCAGCTCCTACAATGAGCAGTTCTTC. V is TRBV5-1 and J is TRBJ2-1, with no clear D. The CDR3 sequence is 15 residues long. Deletions cut 0 bases from V and 0 bases from J, with 7 bases between. The germline V gene encodes CDR1 SGHRS and CDR2 YFSETQ.

V is TRBV19 and J is TRBJ1-2; no clear D. From germline, CDR1 is LNHDA and CDR2 SQIVND (reference sequence). This CDR3 comprises 13 residues. Trimming pared 4 bases from V and 11 bases from J, leaving 17 bases between. The CDR3 loop reads CASSTLPDSFYTF. CDR3 DNA: TGTGCCAGTAGTACCCTACCTGACTCGTTTTACACCTTC.